The TCR beta chain described here comes from a study of control samples from healthy donors and cancer patients. This CDR3 contains 14 residues. Per germline, CDR1 MNHEY and CDR2 SVGAGI. With 0 bases removed from V and 5 bases from J, the gap between germline ends came to 10 bases. Sequenced by immunoSEQ multiplex PCR; TCRdb stores in-frame clones only, minus some. The repertoire has 25,000 to 35,000 clones, around nine tenths of them found once; the top ten carry approximately 1.5%. The material sequenced was PBMCs. J is TRBJ2-5 and V is TRBV6-5; D assignment may be TRBD1 or TRBD2 (5 bases each). The sequence came from a woman aged 35 to 49 with lung cancer. DNA for the CDR3: TGTGCCAGCAGTTACTCACGGGGCTGGGAGACCCAGTACTTC. This translates into CASSYSRGWETQYF.